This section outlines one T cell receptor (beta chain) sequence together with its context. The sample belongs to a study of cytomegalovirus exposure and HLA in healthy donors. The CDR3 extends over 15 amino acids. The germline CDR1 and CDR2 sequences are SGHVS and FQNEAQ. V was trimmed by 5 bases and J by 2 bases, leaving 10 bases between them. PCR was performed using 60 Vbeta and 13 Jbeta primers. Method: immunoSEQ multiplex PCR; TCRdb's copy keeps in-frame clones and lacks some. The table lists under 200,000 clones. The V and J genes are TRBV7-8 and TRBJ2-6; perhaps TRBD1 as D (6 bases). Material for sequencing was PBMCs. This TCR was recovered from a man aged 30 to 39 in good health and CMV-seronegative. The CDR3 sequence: CASSKGQTGANVLTF. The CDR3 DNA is TGTGCCAGCAGCAAAGGACAGACTGGGGCCAACGTCCTGACTTTC.